This TCR beta chain was recovered during a study of blood T cell repertoires in COVID-19. About the study: Samples came from the United States, Italy and Spain, spanning acute and convalescent COVID-19. Sample material is recorded as cDNA or gDNA derived from T cells, B-cell-depleted T cells, or PBMCs.

In the original processing: Nucleated cell counts were estimated from reference gene primer amplification. Using immunoSEQ multiplex PCR, the repertoire was profiled, and TCRdb retains in-frame clones only, with some absent. For V, J and clone size, that table is used; D and trimming come from the DNA. The sample includes approximately 250,000 clones, approximately 85% of them seen just once. The CDR3 totals 13 residues. CDR1 and CDR2 (germline): MNHEY, SVGEGT. V was shortened by 0 bases and J by 8 bases, with 10 bases between the two germline ends. Seattle patients were enrolled during active infection and followed longitudinally.

This sequence was found in a man aged 50 to 59 with COVID-19, enrolled during active disease. This chain connects TRBV6-2 or TRBV6-3 to TRBJ1-1; weak D call: TRBD1 (5 bases). Material for sequencing was peripheral blood. This CDR3 is CASSYSWGFEAFF. The CDR3 DNA follows: TGTGCCAGCAGTTACTCTTGGGGCTTCGAAGCTTTCTTT.